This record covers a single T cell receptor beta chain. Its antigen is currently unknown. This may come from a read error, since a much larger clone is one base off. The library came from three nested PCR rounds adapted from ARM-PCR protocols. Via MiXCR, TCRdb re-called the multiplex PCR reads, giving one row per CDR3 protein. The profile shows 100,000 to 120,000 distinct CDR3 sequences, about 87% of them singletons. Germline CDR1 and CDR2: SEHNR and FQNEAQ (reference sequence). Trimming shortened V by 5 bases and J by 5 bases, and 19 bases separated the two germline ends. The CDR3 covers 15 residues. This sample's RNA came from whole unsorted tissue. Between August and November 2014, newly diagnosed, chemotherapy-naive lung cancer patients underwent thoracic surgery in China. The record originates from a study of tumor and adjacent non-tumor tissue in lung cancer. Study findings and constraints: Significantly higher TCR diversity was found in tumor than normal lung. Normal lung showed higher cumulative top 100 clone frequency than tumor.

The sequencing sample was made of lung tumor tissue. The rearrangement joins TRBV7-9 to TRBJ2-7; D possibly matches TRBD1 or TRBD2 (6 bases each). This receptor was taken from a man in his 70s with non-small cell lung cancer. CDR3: CASSMMAGGANEQYF. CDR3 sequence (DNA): TGTGCCAGCAGCATGATGGCCGGGGGCGCGAACGAGCAGTACTTC. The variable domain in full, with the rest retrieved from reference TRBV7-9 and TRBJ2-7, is DTGVSQNPRHKITKRGQNVTFRCDPISEHNRLYWYRQTLGQGPEFLTYFQNEAQLEKSRLLSDRFSAERPKGSFSTLEIQRTEQGDSAMYLCASSMMAGGANEQYFGPGTRLTVT.